This T cell receptor (beta chain) was identified during a study of cytomegalovirus exposure and HLA in healthy donors (TCRdb year 2017). Background for the entire study: An earlier analysis of roughly 500 of the donors reported roughly 270 Gb of sequence data and 117 million unique TCR beta sequences from about 200 million T cells. A later analysis re-analyzed previously published TCR beta repertoires from 650 to 800 donors and added high-resolution HLA genotyping to study TCR occurrence patterns. Along with the approximately 650-subject first cohort, a separate validation cohort of over a hundred different subjects was used. The genetic ancestry cluster associated with self-reported Caucasian donors included roughly four fifths of the 350 to 500 genotyped donors. An early release that covered about 600 HLA-typed donors contained about 300 gigabases of sequencing data and roughly 84 million unique TCR sequences. The study aimed to test whether cataloging public T cell receptors could reveal signatures of past pathogen exposure. In a later genetic analysis, genome-wide SNP genotypes for about three fifths of the roughly 670 donors were used, and that subset was treated as a discovery cohort. Among about 400 genotyped donors of the cohort, an average of around 220,000 unique TCR beta nucleotide sequences was sequenced per donor, of which roughly 17% were non-productive. The number of donors typed differed by locus, with roughly 629-640 for A, B, C, DRB1 and DQB1, roughly 520 for DQA1, 606 for DPA1, and some 440 for DPB1. Every discovery cohort repertoire had been produced on one sequencing platform. An earlier analysis of 500 to 650 of the donors applied high-throughput TCR beta sequencing to assess whether each TCR beta V gene segment acted as functional or pseudogenic. In the later analysis, no new phenotypic data were used to find candidate immune exposures; instead, reliance was placed on TCR beta sequences and their occurrence across donors. HLA typing covered class I and class II loci at four-digit resolution. The study profiled the T cell repertoires of about 720 subjects by immunosequencing and related them to cytomegalovirus serostatus. The study combined high-throughput TCR immunosequencing, statistical association of individual TCRs with disease status, and machine learning to predict cytomegalovirus infection status. Alongside the repertoire data, information on donor age, sex, ethnicity and CMV serostatus was compiled. A handful of DR-DQ haplotypes were treated as single units for association and clustering because of strong linkage in the cohort. Broader findings and caveats from the paper: A later analysis found that most CMV-associated TCR beta chains appeared HLA-restricted, with HLA associations seemingly driven largely by CMV exposure. V-gene and J-gene trimming of TCR beta chains was associated with a missense DCLRE1C variant in a later genetic analysis, and the association was replicated in an independent cohort. This cohort had only TCR beta chains sequenced, and the lack of alpha or paired-chain data limited which features could be detected. In a later analysis, the rate of TCR association differed among HLA loci, with DRB1 alleles having the most associated TCRs and HLA-C alleles having the fewest. A later genetic analysis reported fewer N-insertions in productive TCRs among donors in an Asian-associated ancestry cluster than the approximately 700-donor mean. Because HLA typing was missing for some donors at each locus, association tests included only the typed subset. In both the original and validation cohorts, the classifier was reported to diagnose cytomegalovirus status with high specificity and sensitivity. In a later analysis, HLA-associated TCR beta chains were found to be more clonally expanded and to have lower generation probabilities than equally common non-associated chains. The sequencing pipeline was judged likely to have produced a cluster of highly shared sequence variants as a technical artifact. An earlier analysis of around 540 of the donors showed that most TCR beta V segments appeared in productive rearrangements either about 90% or about 30% of the time, which broadly matched IMGT annotations. Sequencing depth was assumed to be roughly uniform across donors in the presence/absence analyses, though that assumption may not hold. A further reported finding was that TCR beta sequences accurately predicted the HLA-A and HLA-B alleles for most subjects in the first cohort. According to the authors, the approach could potentially be generalized to other disease states and immunological phenotypes. The 87-base-pair reads could not distinguish some IMGT-functional V segments, including TRBV6-2 and TRBV6-3, so those segments were excluded. In a later analysis, several top co-occurrence clusters were reported to appear linked to parvovirus B19, influenza, CMV and Epstein-Barr virus. Correlated functional status among segregating V segments might reflect linkage disequilibrium, but an unknown experimental factor could not be ruled out. In a later analysis, 15,000 to 20,000 TCR beta sequences were associated with specific HLA alleles at a false discovery rate of 0.05. Immune exposure information for the cohort was limited to CMV serostatus. Assigning TCR associations to individual alleles was difficult when HLA alleles, especially DR and DQ, strongly co-occurred. In vitro tests confirmed that a few of the cytomegalovirus-associated TCR beta chains recognize cytomegalovirus antigens. Because counts were too low, seventeen rarely observed V segments, including chromosome 9 orphons, were excluded from the earlier analysis of under 650 of the donors. Most TCR sequences were seen in very few donors, while some public TCRs were found in many individuals. The study listed 164 TCR beta chains as associated with cytomegalovirus.

The library was made by the immunoSEQ multiplex PCR assay. For the multiplex PCR, a mixture combining 60 forward primers for TCR Vbeta segments and 13 reverse primers for TCR Jbeta segments was used. A multiplex PCR assay on genomic DNA amplified the CDR3 region of rearranged TCR beta genes. The Illumina HiSeq System was used to sequence the amplified TCR beta libraries as 87-base-pair reads. Under the source paper's analysis protocol: Across the 640 or so repertoires, a later analysis counted tens of millions of unique TCR beta chains, around 10 million of which were shared by at least two donors. To remove PCR and sequencing errors, raw reads were error-corrected and collapsed into unique sequences using a nearest-neighbor algorithm that merged closely related sequences. V, D and J gene segments were assigned by aligning CDR3 sequences to IMGT reference sequences. For a sequence to be retained, a match of at least six nucleotides was required to both a V gene segment and a J gene segment. Rearrangements were called productive when the CDR3 lacked stop codons and stayed in frame with V and J; all others were non-productive. Following IMGT convention, CDR3 was defined as the stretch from the second conserved V-encoded cysteine to the conserved J-encoded phenylalanine. Sequences without an unambiguous match to a single V gene segment were excluded from the earlier analysis of almost 600 of the donors. An earlier analysis of roughly 590 of the donors called V segments functional above 56.7% productive rearrangements and segregating when the between-donor standard deviation exceeded 5%. A statistical classification framework was built to diagnose cytomegalovirus status from the catalog of TCR beta chain sequences. A later analysis assigned V and J genes by comparing TCR nucleotide sequences with IMGT/GENE-DB human TR gene sequences. In a later analysis, CDR3 sequences and most-parsimonious VDJ recombination scenarios were assigned using the TCRdist pipeline. In a later analysis, every TCR beta chain was defined by the combination of its CDR3 amino acid sequence and its V-gene family, and reads without a unique V-gene family were dropped. As a way to deal with suspected cross-contamination and a sequencing artifact, a later analysis dropped hundreds of nucleotide sequences that were highly shared and had low generation probability. In a later analysis, a clonal expansion index for each public chain was calculated from normalized within-repertoire ranks of inferred template counts. In a later analysis, generation probabilities were computed using a VDJ recombination model fitted to out-of-frame rearrangements, and the results were checked against IGoR. In a later analysis, hypergeometric tests were used to score TCR-TCR, TCR-HLA and TCR-CMV co-occurrence, with a repertoire-size bias correction applied to TCR pairs. In a later analysis, false discovery rates were estimated by permuting HLA or CMV assignments 20 times. A later analysis grouped co-occurring TCRs with DBSCAN, adding TCRdist sequence similarity when clustering within HLA-allele-positive subsets. Repertoires with fewer than 30,000 or more than 120,000 public chains, plus five repertoires with anomalous nucleotide sharing, were excluded from co-occurrence clustering. TCRdb mirrors the immuneACCESS table, restricted to in-frame sequences. Some clones are absent from its copies; in checked studies, under half trace to an unresolved V gene, and the reason for the others is unknown. That table supplies the V and J calls and clone size; D and trimming were determined from the DNA. In this sample's table one finds over 55,000 clones. The ten largest account for around 15% of the sample.

In total, about 650 healthy bone marrow donors made up the cohort. At the time of sampling, all cohort members were nominally healthy, though unrecorded immune exposures were likely present. The donor tested CMV seronegative and was one of the 352 seronegative cohort members. Every donor gave a peripheral blood sample, and the peripheral blood mononuclear cells from that sample were used for TCR beta sequencing. Genomic DNA was extracted from the blood cell samples with the Qiagen DNeasy Blood Extraction Kit. For this clone: It lacks a known antigen.

The germline V gene supplies CDR1 SNHLY and CDR2 FYNNEI. There are 14 amino acids in the CDR3, from cysteine to phenylalanine inclusive. The CDR3 DNA has 42 bases and is translated from base 1. Trimming costs V 2 bases and J 0 bases, and their ends lie 2 bases apart. Material for sequencing was PBMCs. The clonotype originates from a boy younger than 18 in good health and CMV-seronegative. This chain is built from TRBV2 and TRBJ2-6, with no D gene named confidently. The CDR3 here reads CASSERSGANVLTF. The nucleotide sequence is given as TGTGCCAGCAGTGAACGCTCTGGGGCCAACGTCCTGACTTTC.